This entry lists 11 T cell receptor beta chains sequenced from one sample in a study of T cell responses to AZD1222 COVID-19 vaccine. Clones were read by immunoSEQ multiplex PCR, and TCRdb kept only the in-frame ones, dropping some. This sample yields roughly 120,000 clones, of which around 87% are seen a single time; roughly 1.3% belongs to the top ten. Material: peripheral blood, obtained on day 0 of AZD1222 vaccination. The receptors come from an adult in good health.

V gene TRBV21-1 combines with J gene TRBJ2-3; the tabulated D call, TRBD2, remains unverified against the DNA. TRBV21-1 is a known pseudogene. This CDR3 has 15 residues. The CDR3 protein is CASSLLGGAGVAQYF. The CDR3 DNA follows: TGTGCCAGCAGCCTTCTGGGGGGGGCTGGGGTGGCGCAGTATTTT.

The V and J genes are TRBV6-5 and TRBJ2-5; TRBD2 agrees at 10 bases. CDR1 MNHEY and CDR2 SVGAGI come from the germline V gene. CDR3 size: 15 residues. The V segment lost 5 bases and the J segment 4 bases; nucleotides outside the gene matches: 7. The CDR3 DNA is TGTGCCAGCAGTCTCCACTCTAGCGGGGGAGAGACCCAGTACTTC. This sequence encodes CASSLHSSGGETQYF.

This sequence joins TRBV5-6 and TRBJ2-7; D is unresolved. The germline gives CDR1 SGHDT, CDR2 YYEEEE. The CDR3 is 13 amino acids. V was clipped by 3 bases and J by 6 bases, with 13 bases between them. CDR3 bases: TGTGCCAGCAGCTCGCAACAAATAGGCGAGCAGTACTTC. Translated: CASSSQQIGEQYF.

This clone was recorded a few times. The rearrangement uses TRBV9 and TRBJ1-2; maybe TRBD1 (5 bases). CDR1 and CDR2 (germline): SGDLS, YYNGEE. The CDR3 has 16 amino acids. Trimming took off 6 bases at V and 1 base at J, with 19 bases between the two ends. As DNA, the CDR3 is TGTGCCAGCACCCAAGGGGCAGGCCAATTTAACTATGGCTACACCTTC. It specifies CASTQGAGQFNYGYTF.

CDR3 loop: CASSPLGTANEKLFF. CDR3 in DNA: TGTGCCAGCAGCCCCCTTGGGACAGCGAATGAAAAACTGTTTTTT. The chain uses TRBV7-2 and TRBJ1-4, with 7 bases that match TRBD1. In germline, CDR1 is SGHTA, CDR2 FQGNSA. Losses at the gene ends were 5 bases for V and 5 bases for J; bases not matched to a gene: 8. This CDR3 region has 15 residues.

The genes are TRBV7-9 and TRBJ1-4; TRBD1 matches 7 bases. V lost 1 base and J lost 0; bases outside the gene matches: 8. CDR3 length equals 18 residues. From germline, CDR1 is SEHNR and CDR2 FQNEAQ (reference sequence). The CDR3 DNA reads as TGTGCCAGCAGCTTAGGGTGGGACAGAGATGCAACTAATGAAAAACTGTTTTTT. It is translated as CASSLGWDRDATNEKLFF.

V and J are TRBV6-1 and TRBJ1-3; weak D call: TRBD1 (5 bases). CDR3 length: 14 residues. Germline lookup yields CDR1 MNHNS and CDR2 SASEGT. Trimming shortened V by 3 bases and J by 1 base, and 7 bases separated the two germline ends. CDR3 coding DNA: TGTGCCAGCAGTGATGCAGGGTCTGGAAACACCATATATTTT. This gives the protein CASSDAGSGNTIYF.

The chain employs TRBV18 and TRBJ2-3; tentatively, D is TRBD1 (7 bases). The CDR3 loop spans 16 amino acids. Trimming removed 3 bases at V and 3 bases at J, with 16 bases between. In germline, CDR1 is KGHSH, CDR2 LQKENI. The CDR3 DNA reads as TGTGCCAGCTCACCCCTGTTGGAGGGGGCGACAGATACGCAGTATTTT. This translates into CASSPLLEGATDTQYF.

This clone was found a few times. The chain links TRBV5-4 to TRBJ1-2; D remains ambiguous. This CDR3 has 14 amino acids. CDR1 is SGHNT, CDR2 YYREEE, per germline (reference sequence). V was pared by 0 bases and J by 3 bases, with 9 bases between. The CDR3 is CASSLAGRDYGYTF. As DNA, the CDR3 is TGTGCCAGCAGCTTGGCCGGGCGGGACTATGGCTACACCTTC.

In its sample, this clone was seen once. The V and J genes are TRBV3-1 (or the pseudogene TRBV3-2) and TRBJ2-5; D gene unclear. V was clipped by 1 base and J by 2 bases, with 11 bases between them. Germline CDR1 is LGHDT and CDR2 is YNNKEL (reference sequence). The length of the CDR3 is 15 residues. The CDR3 DNA is TGTGCCAGCAGCCAAGTACAACTGCCTCAAGAGACCCAGTACTTC. This codes for CASSQVQLPQETQYF.

This clone was counted once. The chain couples TRBV19 to TRBJ2-7; 8 bases fit TRBD1. V lost 4 bases, J lost 6 bases, and 11 bases stayed unmatched. This CDR3 comprises 15 residues. Germline CDR1 is LNHDA and CDR2 is SQIVND (reference sequence). The CDR3 is CASSRRGQGAGEQYF. CDR3 DNA: TGTGCCAGTAGTAGAAGAGGGCAGGGGGCGGGCGAGCAGTACTTC.